This TCR beta chain derives from a study of T cell responses to AZD1222 COVID-19 vaccine (dated by TCRdb to the early 2020s). Regarding the study in general: AZD1222 recipients with second doses at about 4 weeks or about 12 weeks were pooled, because spike-specific TCR depth and breadth did not differ between schedules. A total of 233 trial participants underwent TCR sequencing, of whom 207 received two doses of AZD1222 and some 25 received two doses of the MenACWY control vaccine. Trial participants were enrolled by age into subgroups of 18-55, 56-69 and 70-plus years, and about 150, 27 and 61 TCR-sequenced participants, respectively, were included in these subgroups. Points the paper makes about the study in general: Because no samples from the day 14 peak response were available, repertoires could be characterized only after the peak T cell response. In the small 56-69-year group, the increase in depth fell short of significance, most likely because of low power. Epitopes outside the regions mutated in the B.1.351 and B.1.1.7 variants were reportedly recognized by nearly half of the unique spike-specific TCRs. Only 5 to 7 AZD1222 recipients were SARS-CoV-2 seropositive at baseline, limiting conclusions about previously exposed vaccinees. Participants were mostly white British, with more females than males. The authors suggested clonal diversity may have been underestimated. The whole spike protein was spanned by vaccine-associated CD4 TCRs, and dominant responses were seen in regions 160-218 and 743-854. After two AZD1222 doses, both the breadth and the depth of spike-specific TCRs were significantly higher than at day 0 and than in MenACWY recipients.

The CDR3 regions of human TCRbeta chains were analyzed by immunosequencing. Processing in the source paper ran as follows. TCRs in the repertoires were compared against a reference library of SARS-CoV-2-specific TCRs that had been generated with the MIRA antigen-specificity platform. Breadth meant the fraction of unique TCRs that were SARS-CoV-2-associated, whereas depth meant the fraction of total T cells that were SARS-CoV-2-associated. Using the MIRA data, every spike-specific TCR was mapped to the spike region that the TCR reacted to and assigned to either a CD4 or a CD8 class. Log10-transformed breadth and depth values were compared by one-way ANOVA with Sidak's multiple comparisons tests. TCRdb carries this immuneACCESS record with in-frame sequences only. Its versions omit some clonotypes, under half of them owing to an unresolved V gene in the studies checked, with the rest unexplained. The DNA was the basis for D and trimming; V, J and clone size are from that table. Within this sample are around 120,000 clones, with 85% to 95% of them counted one time only. The ten largest clones add up to approximately 3.1% of the sample.

The label giving this sample's time point can be read as: baseline before first vaccination. The vaccinee samples were drawn from two UK trials, COV001 and COV002, one of which was a single-blind randomized controlled phase 2/3 trial testing AZD1222 (ChAdOx1 nCoV-19) in healthy adults. For TCRbeta chain sequencing, PBMC samples from trial participants were taken at day 0 and at day 28 after the second dose. Per the germline V gene (reference sequence), SGHNT is the CDR1 and YYREEE is the CDR2. The germline ends are 9 bases apart after V is trimmed by 4 bases and J by 1 base. From the cysteine up to the phenylalanine, the CDR3 has a length of 15 residues. Only CDR3 DNA is held: 45 bases, read in frame from base 1. About this clone: Its cognate antigen has yet to be identified. Base qualities are not provided; no much larger clone lies one nucleotide away.

The source is an adult in good health. This specimen was peripheral blood, taken on day 0 of AZD1222 vaccination. In this chain, TRBV5-4 is recombined with TRBJ1-6; the D gene identity is not certain. The DNA sequence is given as TGTGCCAGCAGCCCCGGGGAATCCTATAATTCACCCCTCCACTTT. Its coded protein is CASSPGESYNSPLHF.